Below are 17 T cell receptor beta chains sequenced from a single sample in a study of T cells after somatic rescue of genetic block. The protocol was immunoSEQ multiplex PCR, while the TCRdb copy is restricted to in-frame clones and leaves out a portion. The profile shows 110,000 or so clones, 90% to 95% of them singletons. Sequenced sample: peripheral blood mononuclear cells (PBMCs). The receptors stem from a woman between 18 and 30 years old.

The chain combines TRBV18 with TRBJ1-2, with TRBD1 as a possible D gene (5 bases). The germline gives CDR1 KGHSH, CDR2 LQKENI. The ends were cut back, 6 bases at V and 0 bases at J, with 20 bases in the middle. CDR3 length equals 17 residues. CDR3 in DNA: TGTGCCAGCTCCATAGGGGAGGGGTCAGCGGCTAACTATGGCTACACCTTC. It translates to CASSIGEGSAANYGYTF. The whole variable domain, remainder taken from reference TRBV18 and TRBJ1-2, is NAGVMQNPRHLVRRRGQEARLRCSPMKGHSHVYWYRQLPEEGLKFMVYLQKENIIDESGMPKERFSAEFPKEGPSILRIQQVVRGDSAAYFCASSIGEGSAANYGYTFGSGTRLTVV.

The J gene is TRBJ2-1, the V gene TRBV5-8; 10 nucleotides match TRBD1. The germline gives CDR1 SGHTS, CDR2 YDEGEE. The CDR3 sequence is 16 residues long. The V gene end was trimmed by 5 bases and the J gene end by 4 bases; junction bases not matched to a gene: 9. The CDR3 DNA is TGTGCCAGCAGATCTCGTGGACAGGGGGATTACAATGAGCAGTTCTTC. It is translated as CASRSRGQGDYNEQFF. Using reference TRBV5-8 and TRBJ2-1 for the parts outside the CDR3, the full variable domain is EAGVTQSPTHLIKTRGQQATLRCSPISGHTSVYWYQQALGLGLQFLLWYDEGEERNRGNFPPRFSGRQFPNYSSELNVNALELEDSALYLCASRSRGQGDYNEQFFGPGTRLTVL.

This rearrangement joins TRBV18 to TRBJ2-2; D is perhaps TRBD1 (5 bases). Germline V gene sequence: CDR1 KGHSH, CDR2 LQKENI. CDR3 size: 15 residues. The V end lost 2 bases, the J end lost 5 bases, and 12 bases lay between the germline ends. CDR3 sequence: CASSPSGRTTGELFF. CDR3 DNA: TGTGCCAGCTCACCATCCGGCAGGACAACCGGGGAGCTGTTTTTT.

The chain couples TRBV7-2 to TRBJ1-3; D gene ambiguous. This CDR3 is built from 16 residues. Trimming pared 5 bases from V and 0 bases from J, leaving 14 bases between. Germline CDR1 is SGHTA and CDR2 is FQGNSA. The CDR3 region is CASSPQSLISGNTIYF. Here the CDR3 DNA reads TGTGCCAGCAGCCCCCAGAGTCTGATCTCTGGAAACACCATATATTTT.

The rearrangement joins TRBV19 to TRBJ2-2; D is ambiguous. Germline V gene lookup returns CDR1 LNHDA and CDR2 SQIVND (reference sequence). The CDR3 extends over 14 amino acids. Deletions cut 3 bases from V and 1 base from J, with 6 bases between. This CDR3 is CASSMRKNTGELFF. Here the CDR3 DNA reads TGTGCCAGTAGTATGCGCAAGAACACCGGGGAGCTGTTTTTT. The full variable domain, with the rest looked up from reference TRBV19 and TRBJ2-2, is DGGITQSPKYLFRKEGQNVTLSCEQNLNHDAMYWYRQDPGQGLRLIYYSQIVNDFQKGDIAEGYSVSREKKESFPLTVTSAQKNPTAFYLCASSMRKNTGELFFGEGSRLTVL.

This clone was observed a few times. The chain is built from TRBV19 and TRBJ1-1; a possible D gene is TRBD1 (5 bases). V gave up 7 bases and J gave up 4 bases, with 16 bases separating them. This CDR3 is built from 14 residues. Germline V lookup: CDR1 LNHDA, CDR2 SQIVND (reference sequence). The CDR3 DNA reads TGTGCCAGTATCACCCAGTCGGGGGGCACTGAAGCTTTCTTT. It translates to CASITQSGGTEAFF.

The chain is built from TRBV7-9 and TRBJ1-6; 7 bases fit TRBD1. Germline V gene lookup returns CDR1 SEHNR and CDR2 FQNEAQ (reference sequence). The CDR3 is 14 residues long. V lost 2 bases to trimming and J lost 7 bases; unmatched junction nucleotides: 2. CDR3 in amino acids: CASSLKGANSPLHF. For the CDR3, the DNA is TGTGCCAGCAGCTTAAAGGGGGCGAATTCACCCCTCCACTTT.

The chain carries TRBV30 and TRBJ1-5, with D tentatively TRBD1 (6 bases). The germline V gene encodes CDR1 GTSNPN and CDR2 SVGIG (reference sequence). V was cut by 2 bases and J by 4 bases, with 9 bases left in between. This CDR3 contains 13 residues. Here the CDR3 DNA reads TGTGCCTGGAGTATCAGGGGTAATCAGCCCCAGCATTTT. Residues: CAWSIRGNQPQHF.

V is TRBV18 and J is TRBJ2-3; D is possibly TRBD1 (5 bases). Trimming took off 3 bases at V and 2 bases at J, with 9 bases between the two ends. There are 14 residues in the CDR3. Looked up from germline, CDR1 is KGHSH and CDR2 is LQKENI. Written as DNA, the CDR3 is TGTGCCAGCTCACCCTCACAGGCCACAGATACGCAGTATTTT. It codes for CASSPSQATDTQYF.

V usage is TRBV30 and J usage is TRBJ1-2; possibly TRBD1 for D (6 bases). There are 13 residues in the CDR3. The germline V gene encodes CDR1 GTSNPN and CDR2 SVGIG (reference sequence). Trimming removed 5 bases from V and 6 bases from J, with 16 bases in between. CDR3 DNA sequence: TGTGCCTGGTACAACCCGACAGGCGATGGCTACACCTTC. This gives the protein CAWYNPTGDGYTF.

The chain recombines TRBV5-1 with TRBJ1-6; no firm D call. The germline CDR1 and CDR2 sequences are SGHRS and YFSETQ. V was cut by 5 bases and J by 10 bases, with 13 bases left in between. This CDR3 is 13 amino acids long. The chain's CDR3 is CASSFDGPSPLHF. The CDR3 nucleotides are TGCGCCAGCAGTTTCGACGGCCCCTCACCCCTCCACTTT. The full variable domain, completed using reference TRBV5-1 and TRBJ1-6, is KAGVTQTPRYLIKTRGQQVTLSCSPISGHRSVSWYQQTPGQGLQFLFEYFSETQRNKGNFPGRFSGRQFSNSRSEMNVSTLELGDSALYLCASSFDGPSPLHFGNGTRLTVT.

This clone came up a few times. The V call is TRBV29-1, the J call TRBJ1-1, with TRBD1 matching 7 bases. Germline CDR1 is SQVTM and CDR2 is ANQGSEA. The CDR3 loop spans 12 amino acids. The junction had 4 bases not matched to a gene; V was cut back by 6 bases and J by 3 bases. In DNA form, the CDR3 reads TGCAGCGTACGACAGGGTGACACTGAAGCTTTCTTT. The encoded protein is CSVRQGDTEAFF. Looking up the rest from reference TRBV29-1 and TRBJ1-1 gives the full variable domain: SAVISQKPSRDICQRGTSLTIQCQVDSQVTMMFWYRQQPGQSLTLIATANQGSEATYESGFVIDKFPISRPNLTFSTLTVSNMSPEDSSIYLCSVRQGDTEAFFGQGTRLTVV.

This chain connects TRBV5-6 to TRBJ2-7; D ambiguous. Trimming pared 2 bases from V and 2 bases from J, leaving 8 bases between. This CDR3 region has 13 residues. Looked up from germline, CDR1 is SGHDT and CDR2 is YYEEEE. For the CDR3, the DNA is TGTGCCAGCAGCTTTATGGACGCCTACGAGCAGTACTTC. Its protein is CASSFMDAYEQYF.

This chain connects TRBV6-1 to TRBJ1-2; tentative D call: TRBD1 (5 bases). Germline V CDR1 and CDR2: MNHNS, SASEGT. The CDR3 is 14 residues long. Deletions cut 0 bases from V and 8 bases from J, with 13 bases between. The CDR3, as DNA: TGTGCCAGCAGTGAAGCGGTTGCCAGGGAGGGCTACACCTTC. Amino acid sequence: CASSEAVAREGYTF.

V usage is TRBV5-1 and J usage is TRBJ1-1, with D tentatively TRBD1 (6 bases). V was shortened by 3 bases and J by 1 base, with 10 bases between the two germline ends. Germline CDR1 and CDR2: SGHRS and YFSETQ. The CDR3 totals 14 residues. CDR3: CASSSRDKNTEAFF. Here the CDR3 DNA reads TGCGCCAGCAGCTCCCGGGACAAGAACACTGAAGCTTTCTTT.

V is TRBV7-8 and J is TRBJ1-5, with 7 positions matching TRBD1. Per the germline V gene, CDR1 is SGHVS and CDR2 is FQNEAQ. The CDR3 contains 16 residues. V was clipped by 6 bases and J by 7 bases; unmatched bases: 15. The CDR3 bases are TGTGCCAGCAGGCAGGTTGGGCGACAGGGCCCACAGCCCCAGCATTTT. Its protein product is CASRQVGRQGPQPQHF.

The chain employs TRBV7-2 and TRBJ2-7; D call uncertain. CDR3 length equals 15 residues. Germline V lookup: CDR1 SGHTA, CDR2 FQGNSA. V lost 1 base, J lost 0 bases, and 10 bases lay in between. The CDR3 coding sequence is TGTGCCAGCAGCTTAGGGGTAACAATCTCCTACGAGCAGTACTTC. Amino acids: CASSLGVTISYEQYF.